This T cell receptor (beta chain) originates from a study of blood T cell repertoires in COVID-19. Study summary: T cells, B-cell-depleted T cells, or PBMCs supplied cDNA or gDNA.

Sequencing was performed with immunoSEQ multiplex PCR; in TCRdb, only in-frame clones are kept and a portion is missing. The sample has around 20,000 clones; about 86% are singletons. Sequencing was performed on peripheral blood. The sequence came from a human donor in a cohort sampled during active COVID-19.

The DNA for the CDR3 is TGTGCCAGCAGTGTCGGGGGGGGTCACTCTGAAGCTTTCTTT. This gives the protein CASSVGGGHSEAFF. The chain is built from TRBV2 and TRBJ1-1, with D maybe TRBD1 (5 bases). The germline V and J ends were trimmed by 4 bases and 6 bases, with 15 bases remaining between them. Germline CDR1 is SNHLY and CDR2 is FYNNEI. CDR3 length: 14 residues.